Listed below are T cell receptor beta chains from one sample, sequenced in a study of cytomegalovirus exposure and HLA in healthy donors. Clones were sequenced by immunoSEQ multiplex PCR, and TCRdb holds only the in-frame ones, with some missing. The table lists around 92,000 clones, around 79% of them singletons, with roughly 3% in the top ten. Sequenced: PBMCs. The source of these receptors is a female donor in good health and CMV-seropositive. CDR3s include the opening cysteine and the closing phenylalanine or tryptophan. A D gene is named only where the DNA matches it firmly. Expanded clones are given a class, and other clones once, few, many or no size at all.

j_call: TRBJ2-7
v_call: TRBV30
clone_size: NA
d_call: TRBD1
cdr3_nt: TGTGCCTGGAGTGTAGGGGACAGGGGGCCCTACGAGCAGTACTTC
cdr3_aa: CAWSVGDRGPYEQYF

j_call: TRBJ1-2
v_call: TRBV30
clone_size: NA
d_call: NA
cdr3_nt: TGTGCCTTTGCTATAGCGGTTAACTATGGCTACACCTTC
cdr3_aa: CAFAIAVNYGYTF

j_call: TRBJ2-1
v_call: TRBV4-3
clone_size: NA
d_call: NA
cdr3_nt: TGCGCCAGCAGCCAAGGCCAGTACAATGAGCAGTTCTTC
cdr3_aa: CASSQGQYNEQFF

j_call: TRBJ1-6
v_call: TRBV30
clone_size: NA
d_call: TRBD1
cdr3_nt: TGTGCCTGGAGTCGAACAGGGGATGATTCACCCCTCCACTTT
cdr3_aa: CAWSRTGDDSPLHF

j_call: TRBJ1-2
v_call: TRBV19
clone_size: NA
d_call: TRBD1
cdr3_nt: TGTGCCAGTACTTCCGGGACAGGGGGCTATGGCTACACCTTC
cdr3_aa: CASTSGTGGYGYTF

j_call: TRBJ2-2
v_call: TRBV30
clone_size: NA
d_call: TRBD1
cdr3_nt: TGTGCCTGGAGTGACCCCGACAGGGGAGCCGGGGAGCTGTTTTTT
cdr3_aa: CAWSDPDRGAGELFF

j_call: TRBJ2-5
v_call: TRBV14
clone_size: NA
d_call: NA
cdr3_nt: TGTGCCAGCAGTAGGACTTTCCTCTCGGAGACCCAGTACTTC
cdr3_aa: CASSRTFLSETQYF

j_call: TRBJ2-3
v_call: TRBV10-3
clone_size: NA
d_call: NA
cdr3_nt: TGTGCCATCAGTGATGGTACACCTAGCACAGATACGCAGTATTTT
cdr3_aa: CAISDGTPSTDTQYF

j_call: TRBJ1-2
v_call: TRBV5-1
clone_size: NA
d_call: TRBD1
cdr3_nt: TGCGCCAGCAGCCGCGGGACAGGGGAGGACTATGGCTACACCTTC
cdr3_aa: CASSRGTGEDYGYTF

j_call: TRBJ1-1
v_call: TRBV4-3
clone_size: NA
d_call: TRBD1
cdr3_nt: TGCGCCAGCAGCCAAGAACTCGCACCCCCTCAGGGGGATGGTGAAGCTTTCTTT
cdr3_aa: CASSQELAPPQGDGEAFF

j_call: TRBJ2-1
v_call: TRBV5-1
clone_size: NA
d_call: TRBD1
cdr3_nt: TGCGCCAGCAGCTCGGGACAGTACAATGAGCAGTTCTTC
cdr3_aa: CASSSGQYNEQFF

j_call: TRBJ1-2
v_call: TRBV6-5
clone_size: once
d_call: TRBD1
cdr3_nt: TGTGCCAGCAGCTCTCCAGGGGGGCACTATGGCTACACCTTC
cdr3_aa: CASSSPGGHYGYTF

j_call: TRBJ1-6
v_call: TRBV30
clone_size: NA
d_call: NA
cdr3_nt: TGTGCCTGGAGTGACCGGAATTCACCCCTCCACTTT
cdr3_aa: CAWSDRNSPLHF